The clone carrying this T cell receptor (beta chain) has a single count. Original processing methods: Amplification from reference gene primers served as the basis for estimated nucleated cell counts. Repertoires were generated with immunoSEQ multiplex PCR, while TCRdb's copy carries only in-frame clones and drops some. V and J calls plus clone size are reproduced from that table; the DNA served to infer D and trimming. The sample shows about 480,000 clones, roughly nine tenths of them seen only once. These data belong to a study of blood T cell repertoires in COVID-19. Study information: The analysed material was cDNA or gDNA that came from T cells, B-cell-depleted T cells, or PBMCs.

Patients of the Seattle cohort, enrolled during active infection, were followed longitudinally. The V and J ends lost 0 bases and 7 bases, in that order; junction bases with no gene match: 9. Looked up from germline, CDR1 is SGDLS and CDR2 is YYNGEE. This CDR3 spans 15 amino acids. The sequence came from a man aged 18-30 years with COVID-19, enrolled during active disease. This sequence joins TRBV9 and TRBJ2-7, with 8 bases fitting TRBD1. The sequencing sample was made of peripheral blood. CDR3 in DNA: TGTGCCAGCAGCGTAGAAGGGCAGGGGGCTGGGGAGCAGTACTTC. It translates to CASSVEGQGAGEQYF.